Only one count was recorded for the clone carrying this T cell receptor beta chain. TCRdb keeps only in-frame clones here, not all; method: immunoSEQ multiplex PCR. This repertoire shows about 120,000 clones, roughly 90% found once; its top ten account for around 6%. This entry comes from a study of cytomegalovirus exposure and HLA in healthy donors. The length of the CDR3 is 15 residues. Germline V lookup: CDR1 LNHNV, CDR2 YYDKDF (reference sequence). The ends lost 6 bases at V and 7 bases at J; junction bases unmatched: 9. A roughly 130-subject validation cohort, separate from the approximately 700-subject first cohort, supplied the donors.

The sequence was collected from a woman between 18 and 30 years old in good health and CMV-seropositive. Sequenced: PBMCs. The rearrangement uses TRBV15 and TRBJ2-1; 10 positions agree with TRBD1. CDR3 nucleotides: TGTGCCACCAGAGAAACGGGACAGGGGCATAATGAGCAGTTCTTC. This gives the protein CATRETGQGHNEQFF.